Following are 27 T cell receptor beta chains from one sample sequenced in a study of beta chain features in type 1 diabetes. What was sequenced were expressed TCRB transcripts, since all of the isolated RNA had been reverse transcribed. Sequencing was performed with immunoSEQ multiplex PCR; in TCRdb, only in-frame clones are kept and a portion is missing. The sample lists 150,000 or so clones, 11% occurring once. Sequenced input: central memory CD4+ T cells from blood. The receptors stem from a young man in good health.

This clone was counted between two and nine times. The chain uses TRBV11-1 and TRBJ1-1, with D tentatively TRBD1 (5 bases). Germline lookup yields CDR1 SGHAT and CDR2 FQDESV (reference sequence). The CDR3 contains 16 residues. Between the trimmed V and J ends, which lost 2 bases and 0 bases, there was a span of 13 bases. Written as DNA, the CDR3 is TGTGCCAGCAGCTTACTTTCCACAGGATTGAACACTGAAGCTTTCTTT. Translating gives CASSLLSTGLNTEAFF.

This chain connects TRBV28 to TRBJ2-1; 7 bases agree with TRBD1. Trimming removed 7 bases from V and 4 bases from J; junction bases left unmatched: 1. In germline, CDR1 is MDHEN, CDR2 SYDVKM. This CDR3 contains 12 residues. As DNA, the CDR3 is TGTGCCAGCACCAGGGGGTACAATGAGCAGTTCTTC. This codes for CASTRGYNEQFF.

The chain carries TRBV30 and TRBJ1-1, with D uncertain. CDR1 GTSNPN and CDR2 SVGIG come from the germline V gene (reference sequence). CDR3 length: 11 amino acids. The V end lost 4 bases, the J end lost 4 bases, and 7 bases lay between the germline ends. CDR3 bases: TGTGCCTGGAACCGGGTCACTGAAGCTTTCTTT. Amino acids: CAWNRVTEAFF.

The J gene is TRBJ2-7, the V gene TRBV7-3; D not certain. Deletions cut 3 bases from V and 3 bases from J, with 6 bases between. Per the germline V gene, CDR1 is SGHTA and CDR2 is FQGTGA. CDR3 length: 12 amino acids. The CDR3 loop is CASSFMLYEQYF. CDR3 DNA sequence: TGTGCCAGCAGCTTCATGCTCTACGAGCAGTACTTC.

The chain combines TRBV7-2 with TRBJ1-2; TRBD1 matches 8 bases. After removal of 3 bases from V and 5 bases from J, the junction contained 5 bases not matched to a gene. The CDR3 sequence is 14 residues long. The germline CDR1 and CDR2 sequences are SGHTA and FQGNSA. CDR3 protein: CASSFGQGEYGYTF. CDR3 coding DNA: TGTGCCAGCAGCTTTGGACAGGGCGAATATGGCTACACCTTC.

This clone has only a few counts. The same CDR3 also results from other DNA sequences found in this sample. The genes are TRBV25-1 and TRBJ2-6; no clear D gene. Deletions cut 8 bases from V and 1 base from J, with 0 bases between. The CDR3 covers 11 residues. The germline CDR1 and CDR2 sequences are MGHDK and SYGVNS. This CDR3 is CASSGANVLTF. CDR3 sequence (DNA): TGTGCCAGCTCTGGGGCCAACGTCCTGACTTTC.

This clone came up a few times. This sample includes further DNA sequences coding for the same CDR3. The J gene is TRBJ2-3, the V gene TRBV20-1; D is unclear. This CDR3 is built from 11 residues. Germline CDR1 reads DFQATT; CDR2 reads SNEGSKA (reference sequence). V dropped 5 bases and J dropped 2 bases, with 5 bases sitting between them. CDR3 region: CSAGPTDTQYF. The CDR3 region has the DNA TGCAGTGCTGGACCCACAGATACGCAGTATTTT.

This clone was observed at least ten times. The genes are TRBV14 and TRBJ2-1; D is possibly TRBD2 (6 bases). From germline, CDR1 is SGHDN and CDR2 FVKESK. The CDR3 contains 19 residues. Trimming removed 0 bases at V and 7 bases at J, with 25 bases between. The CDR3 loop reads CASSQDESSRRAHLNEQFF. The CDR3 DNA sequence: TGTGCCAGCAGCCAAGATGAGAGTAGTCGGAGGGCACACCTAAATGAGCAGTTCTTC.

The chain has TRBV10-3 and TRBJ2-1; 11 bases are shared with TRBD2. CDR1 ENHRY and CDR2 SYGVKD come from the germline V gene. V lost 7 bases, J lost 4 bases, and 6 bases stayed unmatched. This CDR3 has 15 amino acids. The CDR3 DNA follows: TGTGCCATCACCCACGGGACTAGCGGTTACAATGAGCAGTTCTTC. Translated, it gives CAITHGTSGYNEQFF.

The chain employs TRBV5-1 and TRBJ2-6; TRBD1 matches at 10 bases. The trim removed 2 bases at V and 0 bases at J, leaving 2 bases unmatched. CDR1 SGHRS and CDR2 YFSETQ come from the germline V gene. This CDR3 is built from 17 residues. This chain's CDR3 is CASSFGTGVSGANVLTF. The CDR3 nucleotides are TGCGCCAGCAGCTTCGGGACAGGGGTCTCTGGGGCCAACGTCCTGACTTTC.

The J gene is TRBJ2-3, the V gene TRBV7-9, with 15 bases fitting TRBD2. The J segment lost 4 bases and the V segment lost 4 bases, leaving 6 bases of the junction unmatched. The CDR3 has 17 amino acids. Germline V gene sequence: CDR1 SEHNR, CDR2 FQNEAQ (reference sequence). The CDR3 protein is CASSSGLAGGGADTQYF. The CDR3 bases are TGTGCCAGCAGCTCGGGACTAGCGGGAGGTGGTGCAGATACGCAGTATTTT.

This clone was seen more than once but under ten times. The chain recombines TRBV25-1 with TRBJ1-4; 8 bases line up with TRBD1. The germline CDR1 and CDR2 sequences are MGHDK and SYGVNS. Trimming took 1 base from V and 8 from J; bases not matched to a gene: 6. The CDR3 contains 15 residues. CDR3 in DNA: TGTGCCAGCAGTGAATCAGGGGGCAATCGCGAAAAACTGTTTTTT. Translated: CASSESGGNREKLFF.

This clone was seen a few times. The chain is built from TRBV4-2 and TRBJ2-3; maybe TRBD2 (6 bases). The V end was cut by 0 bases, the J end by 4 bases, with 14 bases between. The CDR3 has 16 amino acids. Germline CDR1 is LGHNA and CDR2 is YNFKEQ. CDR3 coding DNA: TGTGCCAGCAGCCAAGATTCACTAGCCAGTTCAGATACGCAGTATTTT. This encodes CASSQDSLASSDTQYF.

The gene calls are TRBV7-3 and TRBJ1-4, with D unresolved. Trimming shortened V by 2 bases and J by 11 bases, and 12 bases separated the two germline ends. Germline V gene sequence: CDR1 SGHTA, CDR2 FQGTGA. This CDR3 has 13 residues. The CDR3 protein is CASSLSRWEKLFF. CDR3 nucleotide sequence: TGTGCCAGCAGCTTATCCCGATGGGAGAAACTGTTTTTT.

The V gene is TRBV5-1, the J gene TRBJ2-1; a weak D match, TRBD1 (5 bases). Germline assignment: CDR1 SGHRS and CDR2 YFSETQ. The CDR3 extends over 14 amino acids. With 4 bases removed from V and 5 bases from J, the gap between germline ends came to 13 bases. As DNA, the CDR3 is TGCGCCAGCAGCCCAACGAGACAGCACAATGAGCAGTTCTTC. Translation: CASSPTRQHNEQFF.

The J gene is TRBJ1-5, the V gene TRBV7-2; the D is unclear. The ends were cut back, 1 base at V and 0 bases at J, with 10 bases in the middle. The CDR3 extends over 16 amino acids. Germline V gene sequence: CDR1 SGHTA, CDR2 FQGNSA. The CDR3 nucleotides are TGTGCCAGCAGCTTAGGGTGGAAACTTAGCAATCAGCCCCAGCATTTT. Amino acid sequence: CASSLGWKLSNQPQHF.

This clone was found a few times. The rearrangement uses TRBV19 and TRBJ1-2, with 7 nucleotides matching TRBD1. V was clipped by 5 bases and J by 7 bases; unmatched bases: 10. This CDR3 is 14 amino acids long. Germline CDR1 LNHDA, CDR2 SQIVND (reference sequence). CDR3 nucleotides: TGTGCCAGTAGTCCGGGACAGATGCAGGGTGGCTACACCTTC. It codes for CASSPGQMQGGYTF.

In its sample, this clone was seen a few times. The J gene is TRBJ2-1, the V gene TRBV5-6; 8 bases match TRBD1. Germline loops: CDR1 SGHDT, CDR2 YYEEEE. V shed 1 base, J shed 6 bases, and the junction held 3 bases outside the gene matches. The length of the CDR3 is 14 residues. CDR3 residues: CASSLYQGANEQFF. The CDR3 nucleotides read TGTGCCAGCAGCTTGTATCAGGGGGCCAATGAGCAGTTCTTC. The entire variable domain, with the rest obtained from reference TRBV5-6 and TRBJ2-1, is as follows: DAGVTQSPTHLIKTRGQQVTLRCSPKSGHDTVSWYQQALGQGPQFIFQYYEEEERQRGNFPDRFSGHQFPNYSSELNVNALLLGDSALYLCASSLYQGANEQFFGPGTRLTVL.

V usage is TRBV11-2 and J usage is TRBJ2-7; D remains unclear. CDR3 size: 14 residues. Trimming stripped 1 base from V and 3 bases from J, with 10 bases between. CDR1 and CDR2 from the germline V gene are SGHAT and FQNNGV. CDR3 sequence: CASSLVGYIYEQYF. CDR3 bases: TGTGCCAGCAGCTTAGTTGGCTATATCTACGAGCAGTACTTC.

This sequence joins TRBV28 and TRBJ1-1; no clear D. V gave up 3 bases and J gave up 2 bases, with 1 base separating them. Germline V gene data show CDR1 as MDHEN and CDR2 as SYDVKM. The length of the CDR3 is 11 residues. Here the CDR3 reads CASSFNTEAFF. CDR3 nucleotides: TGTGCCAGCAGTTTTAACACTGAAGCTTTCTTT.

This clone appeared a few times. The chain couples TRBV28 to TRBJ1-1, with D perhaps matching TRBD1 (6 bases). Trimming pared 6 bases from V and 0 bases from J, leaving 14 bases between. CDR1 is MDHEN and CDR2 is SYDVKM in the germline V gene. CDR3 length: 15 residues. The CDR3 nucleotides read TGTGCCAGCAGCCGCCCGGGACAACTGAACACTGAAGCTTTCTTT. Translation: CASSRPGQLNTEAFF.

This clone has more than one count but fewer than ten. The rearrangement joins TRBV28 to TRBJ2-7; D may be TRBD1 (7 bases). This CDR3 has 15 residues. Germline V gene data show CDR1 as MDHEN and CDR2 as SYDVKM. V lost 8 bases, J lost 1 base, and 18 bases lay in between. As DNA, the CDR3 is TGTGCCAGCTGCCCAGGGGGGACGGTATCCTACGAGCAGTACTTC. Translation gives CASCPGGTVSYEQYF.

This clone was seen many times. The chain carries TRBV6-1 and TRBJ1-1; D is unresolved. The length of the CDR3 is 13 residues. The germline V and J ends were trimmed by 1 base and 3 bases, with 6 bases remaining between them. Per germline, CDR1 MNHNS and CDR2 SASEGT. CDR3 coding DNA: TGTGCCAGCAGTGAAGGGGCGCACACTGAAGCTTTCTTT. Amino acids: CASSEGAHTEAFF.

This sequence joins TRBV25-1 and TRBJ2-3; 8 bases are a match to TRBD2. V shed 4 bases, J shed 0 bases, and the junction held 9 bases outside the gene matches. Germline values: CDR1 MGHDK, CDR2 SYGVNS. The CDR3 runs 17 residues. CDR3 region: CASSGMAGGPSTDTQYF. CDR3 bases: TGTGCCAGCAGTGGAATGGCGGGAGGACCTAGCACAGATACGCAGTATTTT.

The chain joins TRBV7-2 to TRBJ2-7, with 8 bases aligning to TRBD1. Per the germline V gene, CDR1 is SGHTA and CDR2 is FQGNSA. The CDR3 consists of 13 residues. Unmatched junction bases numbered 9, after V lost 5 bases and J lost 9 bases. This chain's CDR3 is CASSLPGQGGQYF. The CDR3 nucleotides are TGTGCCAGCAGCCTGCCCGGACAGGGTGGGCAGTACTTC.

This clone was seen a handful of times. The chain couples TRBV7-2 to TRBJ2-4; tentatively, D is TRBD1 (5 bases). CDR1 SGHTA and CDR2 FQGNSA come from the germline V gene. The V and J ends lost 8 bases and 9 bases respectively, with 29 bases between them. There are 17 residues in the CDR3. This CDR3 reads CASRPDWGQGNWGIQYF. CDR3 sequence (DNA): TGTGCCAGCCGTCCTGATTGGGGCCAGGGTAATTGGGGCATTCAGTACTTC.

This clone was recorded at least ten times. The rearrangement uses TRBV7-9 and TRBJ2-7; D remains ambiguous. This CDR3 spans 15 amino acids. Trimming shortened V by 3 bases and J by 2 bases, and 14 bases separated the two germline ends. The germline gives CDR1 SEHNR, CDR2 FQNEAQ (reference sequence). CDR3 loop: CASSFGGESAYEQYF. DNA of the CDR3: TGTGCCAGCAGCTTCGGCGGAGAAAGCGCCTACGAGCAGTACTTC.